The clone carrying this T cell receptor beta chain was seen a handful of times. This entry comes from a study of blood T cell repertoires in COVID-19. Looking at the study overall: Sites in the United States, Italy and Spain provided acute and convalescent COVID-19 samples. In each case, the material was cDNA or gDNA derived from T cells, B-cell-depleted T cells, or PBMCs.

Authors' data handling: Estimates of nucleated cell counts were drawn from the amplification of reference gene primers. TCRdb keeps only in-frame clones here, not all; method: immunoSEQ multiplex PCR. Clone size and the V and J calls come from that table; the DNA yielded D and trimming. Of roughly 160,000 clones listed, 80% to 90% are singletons. Germline V CDR1 and CDR2: LNHDA, SQIVND (reference sequence). V lost 0 bases to trimming and J lost 0 bases, with 12 bases between them. The CDR3 contains 17 residues. The TCR originated in a man aged 35 to 55 with acute or convalescent COVID-19. The specimen was peripheral blood. The chain carries TRBV19 and TRBJ1-5, with D possibly matching TRBD1 (5 bases). DNA for the CDR3: TGTGCCAGTAGTATAGATTCGGGGGGAGATAGCAATCAGCCCCAGCATTTT. Encoded protein: CASSIDSGGDSNQPQHF.